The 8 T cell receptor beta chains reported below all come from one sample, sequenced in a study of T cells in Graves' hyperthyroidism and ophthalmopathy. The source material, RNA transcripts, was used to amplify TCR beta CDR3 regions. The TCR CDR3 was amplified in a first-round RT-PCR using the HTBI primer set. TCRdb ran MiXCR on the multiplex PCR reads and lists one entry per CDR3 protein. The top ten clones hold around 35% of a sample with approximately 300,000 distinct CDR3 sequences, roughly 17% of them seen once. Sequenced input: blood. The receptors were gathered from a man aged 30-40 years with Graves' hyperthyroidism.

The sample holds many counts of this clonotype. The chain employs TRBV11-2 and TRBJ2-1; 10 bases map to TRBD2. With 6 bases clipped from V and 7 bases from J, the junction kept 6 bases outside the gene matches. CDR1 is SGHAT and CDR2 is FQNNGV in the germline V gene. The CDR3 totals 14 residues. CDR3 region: CASRRLAGRNEQFF. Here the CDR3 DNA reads TGTGCCAGCAGGCGACTAGCGGGTAGGAATGAGCAGTTCTTC. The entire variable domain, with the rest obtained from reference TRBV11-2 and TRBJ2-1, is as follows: EAGVAQSPRYKIIEKRQSVAFWCNPISGHATLYWYQQILGQGPKLLIQFQNNGVVDDSQLPKDRFSAERLKGVDSTLKIQPAKLEDSAVYLCASRRLAGRNEQFFGPGTRLTVL.

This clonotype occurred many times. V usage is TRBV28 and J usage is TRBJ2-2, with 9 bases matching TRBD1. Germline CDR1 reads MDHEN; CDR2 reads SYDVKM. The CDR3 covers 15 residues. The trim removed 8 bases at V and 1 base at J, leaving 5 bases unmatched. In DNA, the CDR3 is TGTGCCAGCGGGAAGGACAGGGGGAACACCGGGGAGCTGTTTTTT. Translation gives CASGKDRGNTGELFF.

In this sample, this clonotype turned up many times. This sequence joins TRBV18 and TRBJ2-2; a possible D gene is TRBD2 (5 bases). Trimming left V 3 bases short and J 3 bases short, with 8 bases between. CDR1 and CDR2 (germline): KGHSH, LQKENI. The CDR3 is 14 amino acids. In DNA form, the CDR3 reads TGTGCCAGCTCACCCCGGACTCACACCGGGGAGCTGTTTTTT. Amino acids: CASSPRTHTGELFF.

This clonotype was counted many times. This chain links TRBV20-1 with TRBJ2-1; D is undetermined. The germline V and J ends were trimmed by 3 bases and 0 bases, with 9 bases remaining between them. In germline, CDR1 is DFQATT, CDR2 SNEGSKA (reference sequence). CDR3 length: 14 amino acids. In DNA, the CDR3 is TGCAGTGCTAGCGGCTTCAGCTCCTACAATGAGCAGTTCTTC. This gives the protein CSASGFSSYNEQFF.

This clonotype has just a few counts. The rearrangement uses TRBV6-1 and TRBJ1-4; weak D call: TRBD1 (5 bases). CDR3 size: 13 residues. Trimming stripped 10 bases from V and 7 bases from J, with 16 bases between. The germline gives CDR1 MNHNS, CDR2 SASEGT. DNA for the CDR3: TGTGCCACCCTACGTTGGGGCGTTGAAAAACTGTTTTTT. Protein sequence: CATLRWGVEKLFF.

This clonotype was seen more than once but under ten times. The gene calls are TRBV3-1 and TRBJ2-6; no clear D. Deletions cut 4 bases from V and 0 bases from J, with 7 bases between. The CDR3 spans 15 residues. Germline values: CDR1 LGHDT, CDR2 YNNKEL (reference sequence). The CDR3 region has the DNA TGTGCCAGCAGCCCCTCAGTCTCTGGGGCCAACGTCCTGACTTTC. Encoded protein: CASSPSVSGANVLTF.

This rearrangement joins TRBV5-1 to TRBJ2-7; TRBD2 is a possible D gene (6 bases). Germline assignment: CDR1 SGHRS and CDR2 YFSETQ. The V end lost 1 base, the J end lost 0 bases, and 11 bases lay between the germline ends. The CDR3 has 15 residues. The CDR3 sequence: CASSLRAGSSYEQYF. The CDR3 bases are TGCGCCAGCAGCTTGAGGGCCGGGAGCTCCTACGAGCAGTACTTC.

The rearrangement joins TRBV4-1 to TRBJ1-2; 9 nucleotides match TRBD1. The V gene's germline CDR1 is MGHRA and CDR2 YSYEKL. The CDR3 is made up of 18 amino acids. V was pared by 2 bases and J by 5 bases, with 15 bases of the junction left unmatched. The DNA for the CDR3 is TGCGCCAGCAGCCAAACGGAGAGGACGGGACAGGGATGGTATGGCTACACCTTC. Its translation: CASSQTERTGQGWYGYTF.